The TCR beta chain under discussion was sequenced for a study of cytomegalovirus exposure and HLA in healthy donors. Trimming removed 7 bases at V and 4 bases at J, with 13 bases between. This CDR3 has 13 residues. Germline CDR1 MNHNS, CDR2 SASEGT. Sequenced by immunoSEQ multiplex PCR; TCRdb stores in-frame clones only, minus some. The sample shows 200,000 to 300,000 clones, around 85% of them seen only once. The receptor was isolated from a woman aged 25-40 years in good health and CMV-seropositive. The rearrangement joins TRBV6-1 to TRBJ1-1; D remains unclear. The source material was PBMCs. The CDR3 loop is CASKTRIVTEAFF. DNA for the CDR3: TGTGCCAGCAAGACAAGAATTGTCACTGAAGCTTTCTTT.